Detailed here is one T cell receptor beta chain. Those enrolled in Seattle joined during active infection and were followed longitudinally afterward. These data are taken from a study of blood T cell repertoires in COVID-19. In the original processing: Nucleated cell number was recorded as an estimate derived from reference gene primer amplification. Clones were read by immunoSEQ multiplex PCR, and TCRdb kept only the in-frame ones, dropping some. V, J and clone size derive from that table, while D and trimming were established from the DNA sequence. The sample shows 270,000 or so clones, roughly 90% of them seen only once. Germline V CDR1 and CDR2: SGHRS, YFSETQ. Trimming cost V 4 bases and J 8 bases, with 12 bases left between them. This CDR3 comprises 13 residues.

The receptor's source is a woman in her sixties with COVID-19, enrolled during active disease. What was sequenced was peripheral blood. V is TRBV5-1 and J is TRBJ2-2, with a tentative D call TRBD2 (5 bases). CDR3 amino acids: CASSGRGVGELFF. DNA of the CDR3: TGCGCCAGCAGCGGCCGGGGAGTAGGGGAGCTGTTTTTT.